This TCR beta chain was sequenced in a study of blood T cell repertoires in COVID-19. Study-wide background: Some COVID-19 samples were acute and others convalescent; all came from the United States, Italy and Spain. Sources were T cells, B-cell-depleted T cells, or PBMCs; the material itself was cDNA or gDNA.

V shed 6 bases and J 10 bases; nucleotides not matched to a gene: 6. Germline V gives CDR1 LNHDA, CDR2 SQIVND (reference sequence). The CDR3 is 13 residues long. As processed by the authors: Amplification with reference gene primers provided the estimates of nucleated cell counts. Profiling relied on immunoSEQ multiplex PCR, and the TCRdb table lists in-frame clones only, not all of them. For V, J and clone size, that table is used; D and trimming come from the DNA. The table has approximately 160,000 clones, approximately 86% seen once. The sample taken for sequencing was peripheral blood. This TCR came from a man in his sixties who had recovered from COVID-19. The chain carries TRBV19 and TRBJ1-6; 7 nucleotides match TRBD1. CDR3 loop: CASRGGGGSPLHF. The CDR3 nucleotides read TGTGCCAGTAGAGGAGGGGGCGGCTCACCCCTCCACTTT. Full variable domain (outside the CDR3, taken from reference TRBV19 and TRBJ1-6): DGGITQSPKYLFRKEGQNVTLSCEQNLNHDAMYWYRQDPGQGLRLIYYSQIVNDFQKGDIAEGYSVSREKKESFPLTVTSAQKNPTAFYLCASRGGGGSPLHFGNGTRLTVT.